The sequence of this TCR beta chain was determined in a study of graft-versus-host responses after intestinal transplantation. Study-level background: Recipients were all induced with anti-thymocyte globulin, then given tacrolimus and steroids for approximately 3 years.

The CDR3 is made up of 14 amino acids. Losses at the gene ends were 6 bases for V and 3 bases for J; bases not matched to a gene: 5. From germline, CDR1 is MNHEY and CDR2 SMNVEV (reference sequence). Turning to this clone: Its cognate antigen is unknown.

Study results and caveats: GvH clones surfaced in recipient marrow, some emerging earlier in ileum or blood. Individuals who had graft-donor T cell macrochimerism had allografts that showed high graft-versus-host to host-versus-graft clonal ratios.

Assay used: immunoSEQ multiplex PCR; TCRdb lists only in-frame clones, some missing. The sample carries 150,000 or so clones, roughly 91% recorded once. The source material was unstimulated CD4+ T cells sorted from spleen or lymph node cells, sampled before intestinal transplant. V usage is TRBV27 and J usage is TRBJ2-1, with 7 nucleotides matching TRBD1. The clonotype was recovered from a human donor who received an intestinal transplant. CDR3 sequence reads: CASRRTGVYNEQFF. The CDR3, as DNA: TGTGCCAGCAGAAGGACAGGTGTCTACAATGAGCAGTTCTTC.